The next 10 T cell receptor beta chains were all read from a single sample in a study of blood T cell repertoires in COVID-19 (dated by TCRdb to the early 2020s). Preparation of the library involved the immunoSEQ multiplex PCR assay. As stored in TCRdb, this immuneACCESS dataset retains in-frame rearrangements with V and J assigned. A fraction of the clones does not appear; measured against another copy, unresolved V genes explain less than half of the discrepancy, and the remainder lacks a known reason. The sample table shows 90,000 to 120,000 clones, and 85% to 90% are seen once. The biggest ten clones account for approximately 15% of the sample. Sequenced sample: peripheral blood. These receptors all come from a man in his fifties with acute or convalescent COVID-19.

The rearrangement links TRBV19 to TRBJ2-7; D possibly corresponds to TRBD1 (5 bases). CDR3 size: 14 residues. Germline assignment: CDR1 LNHDA and CDR2 SQIVND (reference sequence). The V end was cut by 2 bases, the J end by 2 bases, with 10 bases between. Here the CDR3 DNA reads TGTGCCAGTAGTATACTGGACAACCCCTACGAGCAGTACTTC. This sequence encodes CASSILDNPYEQYF.

This chain links TRBV23-1 with TRBJ2-7; tentative D call: TRBD1 (6 bases). TRBV23-1 is noted as an ORF with a role that remains uncertain. The V gene lost 0 bases and the J gene lost 0 bases, with 9 bases spanning the gap. The CDR3 consists of 15 residues. The chain's CDR3 is CASSQSMGASYEQYF. CDR3 DNA: TGCGCCAGCAGTCAATCGATGGGGGCCTCCTACGAGCAGTACTTC.

This clone appeared a few times. The gene calls are TRBV27 and TRBJ2-7, with TRBD2 as a possible D gene (6 bases). V was cut by 2 bases and J by 2 bases, with 10 bases left in between. The V gene's germline CDR1 is MNHEY and CDR2 SMNVEV (reference sequence). The CDR3 spans 14 residues. The CDR3 bases are TGTGCCAGCAGTTTAGGGACTGTACCCTACGAGCAGTACTTC. This sequence encodes CASSLGTVPYEQYF.

The chain employs TRBV28 and TRBJ2-1; the D gene is possibly TRBD2 (6 bases). The length of the CDR3 is 14 residues. With 7 bases removed from V and 9 bases from J, the gap between germline ends came to 19 bases. From germline, CDR1 is MDHEN and CDR2 SYDVKM. The CDR3 region has the DNA TGTGCCAGCACCGGACAACTGGGAGGCCGTGAGCAGTTCTTC. This encodes CASTGQLGGREQFF.

The V gene is TRBV2, the J gene TRBJ2-5, with 8 bases that match TRBD2. V gave up 6 bases and J gave up 2 bases; unmatched junction bases: 8. Germline V gene lookup returns CDR1 SNHLY and CDR2 FYNNEI. This CDR3 is 15 amino acids long. The CDR3 reads CASSSGTRIQETQYF. The CDR3 DNA reads TGTGCCAGCAGCTCCGGGACTAGGATTCAAGAGACCCAGTACTTC.

The rearrangement uses TRBV7-9 and TRBJ1-5; D gene uncertain. The CDR3 length is 15 residues. The germline V gene encodes CDR1 SEHNR and CDR2 FQNEAQ (reference sequence). V lost 4 bases to trimming and J lost 5 bases, with 15 bases between them. Here the CDR3 reads CASSSLEGLDQPQHF. The CDR3 DNA is TGTGCCAGCAGCTCATTGGAGGGTTTGGATCAGCCCCAGCATTTT.

The J gene is TRBJ2-6, the V gene TRBV6-5; 8 bases line up with TRBD2. Germline loops: CDR1 MNHEY, CDR2 SVGAGI. This CDR3 spans 16 amino acids. The V and J ends lost 4 bases and 2 bases, in that order; junction bases with no gene match: 4. For the CDR3, the DNA is TGTGCCAGCAGTTCAGGACTAGCAGCTGGGGCCAACGTCCTGACTTTC. This codes for CASSSGLAAGANVLTF.

The rearrangement uses TRBV19 and TRBJ1-6; 12 bases map to TRBD1. J lost 10 bases, V lost 6 bases, and 7 bases had no gene match. Per the germline V gene, CDR1 is LNHDA and CDR2 is SQIVND (reference sequence). The CDR3 loop spans 15 amino acids. CDR3 DNA sequence: TGTGCCAGTAGCCTGGGACAGGGGGCGGGATCACCCCTCCACTTT. Translating it yields CASSLGQGAGSPLHF.

This clone was seen just once. The chain joins TRBV6-2 or TRBV6-3 to TRBJ2-7, with 9 bases that match TRBD1. This CDR3 region has 15 residues. Germline loops: CDR1 MNHEY, CDR2 SVGEGT. V gave up 3 bases and J gave up 2 bases; unmatched junction bases: 5. The CDR3 is CASSYSGQGTYEQYF. The CDR3 DNA reads as TGTGCCAGCAGTTATTCGGGACAGGGCACCTACGAGCAGTACTTC.

This clone was seen just once. The chain is built from TRBV18 and TRBJ1-6; 7 bases align to TRBD1. The V segment lost 2 bases and the J segment 10 bases; nucleotides outside the gene matches: 14. CDR1 and CDR2 from the germline V gene are KGHSH and LQKENI. The CDR3 is made up of 17 amino acids. CDR3 bases: TGTGCCAGCTCACCAAGTTCCGGGATCAGGGGGAGATCACCCCTCCACTTT. Translating it yields CASSPSSGIRGRSPLHF.